This TCR beta chain was captured by sequencing in a study of regulatory T cells in long-lasting Graves disease. As for the study in general: Graves' patients diagnosed newly had used antithyroid drugs under 3 months.

Notes on this clonotype: Its antigen is as yet unknown.

Construction of the TCR beta libraries employed iRepertoire HTBI primers in conjunction with Arm-PCR of CDR3 regions. In TCRdb, the multiplex PCR reads were re-called with MiXCR into one record per CDR3 protein. Of about 560,000 distinct CDR3 sequences in the sample, about 16% were seen once. Regarding the study as a whole: The study found TRBV28, TRBJ1-2 and TRBJ2-5 favored in persistent disease. Persistent cases of Graves' showed reduced TCR diversity relative to newly diagnosed patients.

V gave up 4 bases and J gave up 3 bases; unmatched junction bases: 7. This CDR3 is 15 amino acids long. Germline assignment: CDR1 KGHSH and CDR2 LQKENI. Time point given: newly diagnosed GD, antithyroid drugs for less than 3 months. Generation of the TCR library employed RNA extracted from PBMCs. These records were also assigned to another study, of T cells in Graves' hyperthyroidism and ophthalmopathy.

This sample comprised peripheral blood mononuclear cells (PBMCs), obtained at new diagnosis, from a patient treated with antithyroid drugs. This sequence originates from a man aged 18 to 29 with Graves disease. The rearrangement links TRBV18 to TRBJ2-5, with TRBD2 matching over 8 bases. CDR3 residues: CASSRAGLVEETQYF. The CDR3 DNA reads as TGTGCCAGCTCACGCGCGGGACTAGTAGAAGAGACCCAGTACTTC.